A single sample is the source of the 24 T cell receptor beta chains below, sequenced in a study of blood T cell repertoires in COVID-19. Using immunoSEQ multiplex PCR, the repertoire was profiled, and TCRdb retains in-frame clones only, with some absent. The sample records about 200,000 clones, roughly 91% being singletons. Sample: peripheral blood. The origin of the receptors is a man in his forties with active or convalescent COVID-19.

Concerning this clone itself: Other DNA sequences in the same sample also yield this CDR3. The chain links TRBV9 to TRBJ2-1; tentatively, D is TRBD2 (6 bases). Trimming removed 0 bases from V and 4 bases from J, with 14 bases in between. This CDR3 comprises 16 residues. Germline assignment: CDR1 SGDLS and CDR2 YYNGEE. Here the CDR3 DNA reads TGTGCCAGCAGCGTAGTTGACAGCGGGTCGTACAATGAGCAGTTCTTC. Protein sequence: CASSVVDSGSYNEQFF.

V and J are TRBV19 and TRBJ1-1; no clear D gene. The V and J ends lost 1 base and 7 bases respectively, with 10 bases between them. Germline V gene data show CDR1 as LNHDA and CDR2 as SQIVND (reference sequence). The CDR3 extends over 13 amino acids. The CDR3, as DNA: TGTGCCAGTAGTATAGCATCCGGGATTGAAGCTTTCTTT. It yields the protein CASSIASGIEAFF.

The J gene is TRBJ2-3, the V gene TRBV2; tentatively, D is TRBD2 (5 bases). Germline CDR1 SNHLY, CDR2 FYNNEI. Trimming cost V 7 bases and J 0 bases, with 14 bases left between them. The length of the CDR3 is 15 residues. CDR3 sequence reads: CASTLEGSSTDTQYF. CDR3 DNA sequence: TGTGCCAGCACCTTAGAGGGCTCTAGCACAGATACGCAGTATTTT.

This clone showed up just once. The chain links TRBV15 to TRBJ2-7; 8 nucleotides agree with TRBD1. This CDR3 is built from 16 residues. J was trimmed by 1 base and V by 2 bases; bases with no gene match: 7. Germline V gene sequence: CDR1 LNHNV, CDR2 YYDKDF (reference sequence). In nucleotides, the CDR3 is TGTGCCACCAGCAGATTTCCGGGACAGGCATCCTACGAGCAGTACTTC. Translating gives CATSRFPGQASYEQYF.

The genes are TRBV7-8 and TRBJ1-1, with D perhaps matching TRBD1 (6 bases). The germline V gene has CDR1 SGHVS and CDR2 FQNEAQ. Trimming removed 0 bases at V and 1 base at J, with 18 bases between. The CDR3 length is 18 residues. In DNA form, the CDR3 reads TGTGCCAGCAGCTTAGCAAATAGACCACTACAGGGGAACACTGAAGCTTTCTTT. Its translation: CASSLANRPLQGNTEAFF.

This clone has only one observation. Relative to the germline gene, one junction end is altered; a read error may explain this. This chain links TRBV6-1 with TRBJ1-5, with 7 positions matching TRBD1. In germline, CDR1 is MNHNS, CDR2 SASEGT. The CDR3 has 17 residues. The DNA of the CDR3 is TGTGCCAGCTGTGATTTTTGGGACAGAGGACCGGATCAGCCCCAGCATTTT. It encodes CASCDFWDRGPDQPQHF.

The rearrangement links TRBV28 to TRBJ2-7; D call uncertain. Trimming removed 5 bases from V and 6 bases from J, with 11 bases in between. The CDR3 loop spans 12 amino acids. Per the germline V gene, CDR1 is MDHEN and CDR2 is SYDVKM. The DNA for the CDR3 is TGTGCCAGCAGTCTCTCAGTCTCCGAGCAGTACTTC. Translation gives CASSLSVSEQYF.

This chain connects TRBV4-2 to TRBJ1-1; no firm D call. Looked up from germline, CDR1 is LGHNA and CDR2 is YNFKEQ. The CDR3 is made up of 13 amino acids. The V gene lost 8 bases and the J gene lost 4 bases, with 14 bases spanning the gap. In nucleotides, the CDR3 is TGTGCCAGCCGTAGTAACGAGGTCACTGAAGCTTTCTTT. It translates to CASRSNEVTEAFF.

J is TRBJ1-4 and V is TRBV10-3; TRBD1 matches 8 bases. With 6 bases clipped from V and 7 bases from J, the junction kept 7 bases outside the gene matches. The CDR3 spans 14 residues. Germline V gene lookup returns CDR1 ENHRY and CDR2 SYGVKD. The CDR3 sequence: CAISPTGGIEKLFF. The CDR3 coding sequence is TGTGCCATCAGCCCTACAGGGGGTATTGAAAAACTGTTTTTT.

The chain carries TRBV4-1 and TRBJ2-1; 10 positions agree with TRBD2. After removal of 2 bases from V and 3 bases from J, the junction contained 4 bases not matched to a gene. The CDR3 totals 16 residues. The germline V gene encodes CDR1 MGHRA and CDR2 YSYEKL. CDR3: CASSQSPSGGYNEQFF. In DNA form, the CDR3 reads TGCGCCAGCAGCCAATCTCCTAGCGGGGGCTACAATGAGCAGTTCTTC.

Points on this clone: One junction end disagrees with the germline gene, perhaps due to a read error. J is TRBJ2-2 and V is TRBV28, with TRBD2 identical over 7 bases. The germline V gene has CDR1 MDHEN and CDR2 SYDVKM. The CDR3 runs to 16 residues. DNA for the CDR3: TGTGCCAGCCAGCGGGAACGCCTAGCGCGCACCGGGGAGTTGTTTTTT. Its protein is CASQRERLARTGELFF.

This chain uses TRBV19 with TRBJ1-5, with TRBD1 matching 8 bases. Trimming removed 2 bases from V and 0 bases from J; junction bases left unmatched: 6. Germline CDR1 and CDR2: LNHDA and SQIVND (reference sequence). The CDR3 has 17 amino acids. The CDR3 loop reads CASSILGTGYSNQPQHF. The CDR3 nucleotides read TGTGCCAGTAGTATATTGGGGACAGGCTATAGCAATCAGCCCCAGCATTTT.

The chain recombines TRBV10-3 with TRBJ1-2, with D possibly matching TRBD1 (5 bases). CDR1 ENHRY and CDR2 SYGVKD come from the germline V gene. Deletions cut 7 bases from V and 3 bases from J, with 15 bases between. The CDR3 length is 14 residues. The CDR3 DNA follows: TGTGCCATCACCCCCGGGGGACTGTACTATGGCTACACCTTC. It translates to CAITPGGLYYGYTF.

This chain joins TRBV4-2 and TRBJ2-2, with D perhaps matching TRBD1 (5 bases). CDR3 size: 18 residues. The V end was cut by 4 bases, the J end by 0 bases, with 18 bases between. Looked up from germline, CDR1 is LGHNA and CDR2 is YNFKEQ. CDR3 sequence (DNA): TGTGCCAGCAGCCGGGAAAACTCTAAGGGGACGAACACCGGGGAGCTGTTTTTT. Its protein is CASSRENSKGTNTGELFF.

The J gene is TRBJ1-3, the V gene TRBV19, with 7 bases identical to TRBD1. V lost 6 bases and J lost 0; bases outside the gene matches: 8. This CDR3 has 16 residues. Germline V gives CDR1 LNHDA, CDR2 SQIVND (reference sequence). DNA of the CDR3: TGTGCCAGTAGCAGGGGACAGAGCAACTCTGGAAACACCATATATTTT. Protein sequence: CASSRGQSNSGNTIYF.

The CDR3 DNA is TGTGCCAGTAGTAAAAACAGGGGAAATGAGCAGTTCTTC. The encoded protein is CASSKNRGNEQFF. The V call is TRBV19, the J call TRBJ2-1, with TRBD1 matching 7 bases. J gave up 7 bases and V 4 bases, and 4 bases lay outside the gene matches. There are 13 residues in the CDR3. Germline V gene sequence: CDR1 LNHDA, CDR2 SQIVND (reference sequence).

This rearrangement joins TRBV12-3 or TRBV12-4 to TRBJ1-4; no clear D gene. Trimming removed 3 bases at V and 7 bases at J, with 6 bases between. CDR3 size: 12 residues. The CDR3 region is CASSFSGEKLFF. The CDR3 bases are TGTGCCAGCAGTTTCTCGGGTGAAAAACTGTTTTTT.

The gene calls are TRBV19 and TRBJ2-1, with TRBD2 matching 9 bases. The CDR3 runs 16 residues. Trimming cost V 5 bases and J 4 bases; bases outside gene matches: 9. CDR1 is LNHDA and CDR2 is SQIVND in the germline V gene (reference sequence). Here the CDR3 reads CASSSPGTSRYNEQFF. In DNA form, the CDR3 reads TGTGCCAGTAGTTCTCCCGGGACTAGCAGATACAATGAGCAGTTCTTC.

Notes on this clone: The same CDR3 can be traced to other DNA sequences in this sample. V and J are TRBV5-6 and TRBJ2-7; no clear D gene. V was clipped by 0 bases and J by 6 bases, with 7 bases between them. Germline V gene sequence: CDR1 SGHDT, CDR2 YYEEEE. The length of the CDR3 is 12 residues. CDR3 in DNA: TGTGCCAGCAGCTTGGGGGCGTCCGAGCAGTACTTC. This translates into CASSLGASEQYF. The whole variable domain, filled in from reference TRBV5-6 and TRBJ2-7, reads DAGVTQSPTHLIKTRGQQVTLRCSPKSGHDTVSWYQQALGQGPQFIFQYYEEEERQRGNFPDRFSGHQFPNYSSELNVNALLLGDSALYLCASSLGASEQYFGPGTRLTVT.

The chain couples TRBV5-1 to TRBJ2-3, with 7 bases matching TRBD1. CDR1 is SGHRS and CDR2 is YFSETQ in the germline V gene. V gave up 4 bases and J gave up 1 base; unmatched junction bases: 6. This CDR3 is 15 amino acids long. The CDR3: CASSLRQGRTDTQYF. CDR3 nucleotides: TGCGCCAGCAGCCTACGACAGGGACGCACAGATACGCAGTATTTT.

The chain joins TRBV5-1 to TRBJ1-2; unclear D gene. The CDR3 is 14 amino acids. The V end was cut by 10 bases, the J end by 5 bases, with 21 bases between. Germline V gives CDR1 SGHRS, CDR2 YFSETQ. The CDR3 loop is CACQPGDLGYGYTF. The DNA for the CDR3 is TGCGCCTGCCAACCGGGAGATCTTGGATATGGCTACACCTTC.

The chain uses TRBV7-2 and TRBJ2-3, with 13 bases matching TRBD2. This CDR3 comprises 16 residues. After removal of 3 bases from V and 7 bases from J, the junction contained 7 bases not matched to a gene. CDR1 is SGHTA and CDR2 is FQGNSA in the germline V gene. The CDR3 bases are TGTGCCAGCAGCTTCCGGACTAGCGGGAGTCGGTATACGCAGTATTTT. Amino acid sequence: CASSFRTSGSRYTQYF.

The CDR3 is CASSLAVLTGPNEKLFF. The CDR3 coding sequence is TGTGCCAGCAGCTTAGCGGTTCTTACAGGGCCTAATGAAAAACTGTTTTTT. V and J are TRBV7-6 and TRBJ1-4, with D possibly being TRBD1 (6 bases). The CDR3 totals 17 residues. V lost 0 bases, J lost 3 bases, and 14 bases lay in between. In germline, CDR1 is SGHVS, CDR2 FNYEAQ.

The chain is built from TRBV2 and TRBJ2-7, with 9 positions matching TRBD1. V was pared by 8 bases and J by 4 bases, with 3 bases of the junction left unmatched. Germline V gene data show CDR1 as SNHLY and CDR2 as FYNNEI. The CDR3 totals 12 residues. Written as DNA, the CDR3 is TGTGCCAGCGGACAGGGGACGTACGAGCAGTACTTC. Residues: CASGQGTYEQYF.